The present T cell receptor (beta chain) was sequenced within a study of blood T cell repertoires in COVID-19. For the study at large: Collection of acute and convalescent COVID-19 samples took place in the United States, Italy and Spain. Sources were T cells, B-cell-depleted T cells, or PBMCs; the material itself was cDNA or gDNA.

Source study methods: From reference gene primer amplification, estimates of nucleated cell counts were derived. Using immunoSEQ multiplex PCR, the repertoire was profiled, and TCRdb retains in-frame clones only, with some absent. That table supplies the V and J calls and clone size; D and trimming were determined from the DNA. The sample comprises approximately 99,000 clones, more than 70% of which are singletons, and 15% to 20% rests with the top ten. This CDR3 comprises 14 residues. Germline V gene data show CDR1 as MNHNS and CDR2 as SASEGT. Trimming pared 0 bases from V and 4 bases from J, leaving 8 bases between.

The chain has TRBV6-1 and TRBJ2-3, with D perhaps matching TRBD2 (6 bases). Sequenced material: peripheral blood. The sequence was collected from a human donor in a cohort sampled during active COVID-19. The CDR3 nucleotides are TGTGCCAGCAGTGAAGCAGGGGAGGCAGATACGCAGTATTTT. Amino acids: CASSEAGEADTQYF.